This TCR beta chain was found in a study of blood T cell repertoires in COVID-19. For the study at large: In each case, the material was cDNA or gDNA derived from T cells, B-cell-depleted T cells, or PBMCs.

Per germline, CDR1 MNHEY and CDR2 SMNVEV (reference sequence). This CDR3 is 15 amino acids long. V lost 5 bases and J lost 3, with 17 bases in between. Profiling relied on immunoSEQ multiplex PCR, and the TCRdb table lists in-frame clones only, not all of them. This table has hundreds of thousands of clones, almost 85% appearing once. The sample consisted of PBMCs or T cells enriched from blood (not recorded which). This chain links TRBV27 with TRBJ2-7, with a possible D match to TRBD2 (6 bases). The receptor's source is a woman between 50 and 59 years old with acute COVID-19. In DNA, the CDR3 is TGTGCCAGCAGTGTAACTCAGGGACTGATCTACGAGCAGTACTTC. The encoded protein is CASSVTQGLIYEQYF.